Listed below are T cell receptor beta chains from one sample, sequenced in a study of blood T cell repertoires in COVID-19. The method was immunoSEQ multiplex PCR; TCRdb's version includes in-frame clones alone and lacks a portion of them. The sample has more than 85,000 clones; roughly 82% are singletons. The specimen sequenced was peripheral blood. These receptors came from a woman aged 55-70 years with acute or convalescent COVID-19. The CDR3 runs from the conserved cysteine through the conserved F or W. Fields, in order: J gene, V gene, D gene, clone size, CDR3 length, CDR3 protein, CDR3 DNA. A D gene is named only where the DNA matches it firmly. Size values are once, few and many counts, or a class for expanded clones, and some rows have none.

TRBJ1-1 TRBV2 TRBD1 . 14 CASTTQGAETEAFF TGTGCCAGCACAACACAGGGGGCTGAGACTGAAGCTTTCTTT
TRBJ2-5 TRBV6-5 . once 13 CASSRTVQETQYF TGTGCCAGCAGTCGGACAGTGCAAGAGACCCAGTACTTC
TRBJ1-5 TRBV3-1/TRBV3-2 TRBD1 . 14 CASSWGQGNQPQHF TGTGCCAGCAGCTGGGGACAGGGCAATCAGCCCCAGCATTTT
TRBJ1-3 TRBV6-6 . . 14 CASTPGVSGNTIYF TGTGCCAGCACACCAGGGGTATCTGGAAACACCATATATTTT
TRBJ1-1 TRBV28 . . 14 CASRKGGVNTEAFF TGTGCCAGCAGAAAAGGGGGGGTGAACACTGAAGCTTTCTTT
TRBJ2-6 TRBV4-3 . . 15 CASSQDNSGANVLTF TGCGCCAGCAGCCAAGACAACTCTGGGGCCAACGTCCTGACTTTC
TRBJ1-5 TRBV30 . . 13 CAWSVHRNQPQHF TGTGCCTGGAGTGTACACCGCAATCAGCCCCAGCATTTT
TRBJ2-3 TRBV29-1 TRBD1 . 16 CTVGQGSRGPSDTQYF TGCACCGTAGGACAAGGAAGCAGGGGGCCTTCAGATACGCAGTATTTT
TRBJ2-2 TRBV9 TRBD2 . 16 CASSPKRGGNTGELFF TGTGCCAGCAGCCCAAAGCGGGGGGGGAACACCGGGGAGCTGTTTTTT
TRBJ1-5 TRBV2 . . 15 CASKQGSPENQPQHF TGTGCCAGCAAACAGGGCTCCCCCGAAAATCAGCCCCAGCATTTT
TRBJ1-4 TRBV7-6 . few 16 CASSLARGETNEKLFF TGTGCCAGCAGCTTAGCGCGGGGAGAAACTAATGAAAAACTGTTTTTT
TRBJ1-4 TRBV28 . . 15 CASSSESETGEKLFF TGTGCCAGCAGTTCGGAGTCCGAGACGGGTGAAAAACTGTTTTTT
TRBJ1-1 TRBV7-9 TRBD1 . 14 CASRRGPPNTEAFF TGTGCCAGCAGAAGGGGGCCGCCGAACACTGAAGCTTTCTTT
TRBJ2-7 TRBV5-1 . . 12 CASSRERGEQYF TGCGCCAGCAGCAGGGAGCGAGGCGAGCAGTACTTC
TRBJ2-3 TRBV5-1 . few 14 CASSLATYTDTQYF TGCGCCAGCAGCTTGGCAACCTACACAGATACGCAGTATTTT
TRBJ1-2 TRBV30 TRBD1 few 15 CAWSKEGQGAYGYTF TGTGCCTGGAGCAAAGAAGGGCAGGGGGCCTATGGCTACACCTTC
TRBJ2-5 TRBV5-1 TRBD2 few 16 CASSLMGRDGAETQYF TGCGCCAGCAGCTTGATGGGGAGGGACGGTGCGGAGACCCAGTACTTC
TRBJ2-3 TRBV7-2 . . 14 CASSSTGVTDTQYF TGTGCCAGCAGCTCCACCGGGGTCACAGATACGCAGTATTTT
TRBJ1-3 TRBV28 TRBD1 once 15 CASSASDRVGNTIYF TGTGCCAGCAGTGCCTCCGACAGGGTTGGAAACACCATATATTTT
TRBJ2-7 TRBV19 TRBD1 . 15 CASSVAGTGRGEQYF TGTGCCAGTAGTGTGGCCGGGACAGGGCGTGGAGAGCAGTACTTC
TRBJ1-6 TRBV19 TRBD1 many 16 CASSGGRTGVNSPLHF TGTGCCAGTAGCGGGGGACGGACAGGGGTGAACTCACCCCTCCACTTT
TRBJ2-7 TRBV4-2 TRBD1 . 15 CASSQPGQGSYEQYF TGTGCCAGCAGCCAACCGGGACAGGGATCCTACGAGCAGTACTTC
TRBJ2-1 TRBV7-2 . . 14 CASSLAGTNNEQFF TGTGCCAGCAGCTTAGCGGGGACAAATAATGAGCAGTTCTTC
TRBJ1-1 TRBV5-1 TRBD1 few 13 CASSGQGYTEAFF TGCGCCAGCAGTGGACAGGGGTACACTGAAGCTTTCTTT
TRBJ2-5 TRBV5-4 TRBD1 once 15 CASSPPGQGSETQYF TGTGCCAGCAGCCCGCCGGGACAGGGGAGCGAGACCCAGTACTTC
TRBJ1-5 TRBV3-1/TRBV3-2 . once 15 CASSPRYGGNQPQHF TGTGCCAGCAGCCCCCGGTACGGGGGCAATCAGCCCCAGCATTTT
TRBJ1-1 TRBV5-1 . many 12 CASSLEADEAFF TGCGCCAGCAGCTTGGAGGCGGATGAAGCTTTCTTT
TRBJ2-5 TRBV7-9 . . 14 CASSPGSRGETQYF TGTGCCAGCAGCCCGGGATCAAGAGGGGAGACCCAGTACTTC
TRBJ1-1 TRBV6-5 . . 13 CASSLGGGAEAFF TGTGCCAGCAGTTTAGGGGGTGGAGCTGAAGCTTTCTTT
TRBJ1-6 TRBV14 TRBD1 . 15 CASSQEAGGWSPLHF TGTGCCAGCAGCCAAGAGGCAGGGGGGTGGTCACCCCTCCACTTT
TRBJ2-3 TRBV7-2 . once 17 CASSFSWGGRGTDTQYF TGTGCCAGCAGCTTCTCGTGGGGGGGCCGGGGGACAGATACGCAGTATTTT
TRBJ2-3 TRBV7-2 TRBD2 . 13 CASSLAAPDTQYF TGTGCCAGCAGTCTAGCGGCCCCAGATACGCAGTATTTT
TRBJ1-1 TRBV16 . . 12 CASRRQNTEAFF TGTGCCAGCAGACGACAGAACACTGAAGCTTTCTTT
TRBJ1-4 TRBV5-1 TRBD1 . 15 CASSLRTGGNEKLFF TGCGCCAGCAGCCTTCGGACAGGGGGGAATGAAAAACTGTTTTTT
TRBJ1-2 TRBV3-1/TRBV3-2 TRBD1 . 14 CASSHLDRVYGYTF TGTGCCAGCAGCCATTTGGACAGGGTCTATGGCTACACCTTC
TRBJ1-5 TRBV19 . . 13 CASNRTPNQPQHF TGTGCCAGTAATAGGACACCCAATCAGCCCCAGCATTTT
TRBJ1-5 TRBV6-1 . . 12 CASSEVEGPQHF TGTGCCAGCAGTGAAGTCGAGGGGCCCCAGCATTTT